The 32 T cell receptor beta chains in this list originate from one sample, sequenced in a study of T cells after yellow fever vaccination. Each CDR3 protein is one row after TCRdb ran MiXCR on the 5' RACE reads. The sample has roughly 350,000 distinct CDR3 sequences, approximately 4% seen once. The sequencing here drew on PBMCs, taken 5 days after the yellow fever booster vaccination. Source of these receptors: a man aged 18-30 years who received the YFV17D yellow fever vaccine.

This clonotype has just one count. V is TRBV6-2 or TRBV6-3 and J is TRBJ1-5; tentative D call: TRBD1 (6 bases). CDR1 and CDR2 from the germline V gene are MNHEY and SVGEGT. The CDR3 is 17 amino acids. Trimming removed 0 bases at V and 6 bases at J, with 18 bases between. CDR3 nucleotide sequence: TGTGCCAGCAGTTACTCACCGGGGGCCTTACGGAGTCAGCCCCAGCATTTT. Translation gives CASSYSPGALRSQPQHF.

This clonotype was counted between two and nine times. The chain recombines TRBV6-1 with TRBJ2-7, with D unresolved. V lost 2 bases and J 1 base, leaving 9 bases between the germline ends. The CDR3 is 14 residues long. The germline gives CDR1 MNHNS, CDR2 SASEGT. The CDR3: CASSEPDLSYEQYV. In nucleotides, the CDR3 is TGTGCCAGCAGTGAACCTGACTTATCCTACGAGCAGTACGTC.

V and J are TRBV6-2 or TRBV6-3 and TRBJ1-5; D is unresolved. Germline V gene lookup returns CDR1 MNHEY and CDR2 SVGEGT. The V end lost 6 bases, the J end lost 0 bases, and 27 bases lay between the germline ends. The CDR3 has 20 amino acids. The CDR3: CASSARDWVSDGYSNQPQHF. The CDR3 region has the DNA TGTGCCAGCAGCGCGAGGGATTGGGTTTCTGATGGCTATAGCAATCAGCCCCAGCATTTT.

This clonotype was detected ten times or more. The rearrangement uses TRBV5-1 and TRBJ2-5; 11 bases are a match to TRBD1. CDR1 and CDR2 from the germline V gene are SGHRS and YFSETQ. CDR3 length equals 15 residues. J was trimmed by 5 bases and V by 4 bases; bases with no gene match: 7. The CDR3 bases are TGCGCCAGCAGCGGGGGACAGGGGGGAGGCGAGACCCAGTACTTC. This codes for CASSGGQGGGETQYF.

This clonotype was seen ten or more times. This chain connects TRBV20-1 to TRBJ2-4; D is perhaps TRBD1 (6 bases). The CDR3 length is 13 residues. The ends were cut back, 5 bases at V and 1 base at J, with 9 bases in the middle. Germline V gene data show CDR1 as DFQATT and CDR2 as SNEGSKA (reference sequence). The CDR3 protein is CSAPDRAKNIQYF. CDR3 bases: TGCAGTGCTCCCGACAGGGCCAAAAACATTCAGTACTTC.

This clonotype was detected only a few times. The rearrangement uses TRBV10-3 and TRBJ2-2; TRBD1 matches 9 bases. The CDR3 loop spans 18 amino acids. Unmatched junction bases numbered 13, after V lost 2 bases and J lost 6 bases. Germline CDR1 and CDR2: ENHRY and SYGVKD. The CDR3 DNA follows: TGTGCCATCAGTGAGGTCGGCGCGGGACAGGGCCTCGCCGGGGAGCTGTTTTTT. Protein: CAISEVGAGQGLAGELFF.

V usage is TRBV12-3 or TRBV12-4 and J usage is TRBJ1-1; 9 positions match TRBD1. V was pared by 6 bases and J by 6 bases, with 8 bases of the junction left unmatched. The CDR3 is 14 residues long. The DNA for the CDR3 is TGTGCCAGCAGGACAGGGGGACGATGGTCTGAAGCTTTCTTT. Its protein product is CASRTGGRWSEAFF.

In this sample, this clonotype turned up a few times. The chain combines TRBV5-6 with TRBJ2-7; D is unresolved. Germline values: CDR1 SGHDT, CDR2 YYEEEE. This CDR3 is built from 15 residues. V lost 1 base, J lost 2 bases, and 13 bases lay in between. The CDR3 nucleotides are TGTGCCAGCAGCTTGCCGTGGGCTACCACCTACGAGCAGTACTTC. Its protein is CASSLPWATTYEQYF.

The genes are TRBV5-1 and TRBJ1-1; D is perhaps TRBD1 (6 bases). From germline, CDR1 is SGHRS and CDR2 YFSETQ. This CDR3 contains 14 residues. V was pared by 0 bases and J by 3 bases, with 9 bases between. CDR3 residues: CASSLGTADTEAFF. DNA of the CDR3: TGCGCCAGCAGCTTGGGGACAGCCGACACTGAAGCTTTCTTT. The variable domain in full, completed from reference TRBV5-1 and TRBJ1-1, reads KAGVTQTPRYLIKTRGQQVTLSCSPISGHRSVSWYQQTPGQGLQFLFEYFSETQRNKGNFPGRFSGRQFSNSRSEMNVSTLELGDSALYLCASSLGTADTEAFFGQGTRLTVV.

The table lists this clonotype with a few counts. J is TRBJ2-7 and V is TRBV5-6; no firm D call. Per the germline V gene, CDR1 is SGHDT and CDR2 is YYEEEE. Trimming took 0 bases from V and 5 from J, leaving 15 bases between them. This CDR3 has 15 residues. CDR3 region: CASSLAGNIRHEQYF. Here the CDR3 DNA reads TGTGCCAGCAGCTTGGCTGGGAATATACGCCACGAGCAGTACTTC.

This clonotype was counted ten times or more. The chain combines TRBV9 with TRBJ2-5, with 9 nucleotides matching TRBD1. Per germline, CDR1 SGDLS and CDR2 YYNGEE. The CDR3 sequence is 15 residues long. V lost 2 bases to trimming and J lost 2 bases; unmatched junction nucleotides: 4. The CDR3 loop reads CASSVLGTGQETQYF. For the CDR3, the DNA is TGTGCCAGCAGCGTTCTCGGGACAGGGCAAGAGACCCAGTACTTC.

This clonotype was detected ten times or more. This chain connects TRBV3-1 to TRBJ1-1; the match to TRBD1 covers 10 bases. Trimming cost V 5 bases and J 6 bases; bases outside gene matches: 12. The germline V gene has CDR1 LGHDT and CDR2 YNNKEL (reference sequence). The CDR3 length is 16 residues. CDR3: CASSSGQGRADAEAFF. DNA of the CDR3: TGTGCCAGCAGCTCGGGACAGGGGAGGGCAGATGCTGAAGCTTTCTTT.

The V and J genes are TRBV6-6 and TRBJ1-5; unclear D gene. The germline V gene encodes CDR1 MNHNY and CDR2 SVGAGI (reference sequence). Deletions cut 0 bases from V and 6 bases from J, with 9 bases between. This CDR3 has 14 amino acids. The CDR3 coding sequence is TGTGCCAGCAGTTACTCTGCGCTCTCTCAGCCCCAGCATTTT. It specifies CASSYSALSQPQHF.

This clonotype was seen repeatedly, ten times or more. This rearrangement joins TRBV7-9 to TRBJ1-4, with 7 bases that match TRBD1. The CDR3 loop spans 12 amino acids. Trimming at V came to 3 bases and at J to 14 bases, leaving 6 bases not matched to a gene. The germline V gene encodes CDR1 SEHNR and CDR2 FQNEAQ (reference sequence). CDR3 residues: CASSFTGAFLFF. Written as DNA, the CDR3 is TGTGCCAGCAGCTTTACAGGGGCGTTTCTGTTTTTT.

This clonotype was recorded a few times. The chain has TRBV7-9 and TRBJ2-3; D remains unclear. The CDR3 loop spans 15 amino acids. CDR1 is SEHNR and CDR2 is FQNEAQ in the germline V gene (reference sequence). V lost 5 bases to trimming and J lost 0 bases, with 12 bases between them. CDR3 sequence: CASSPKIISTDTQYF. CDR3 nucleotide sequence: TGTGCCAGCAGCCCGAAAATAATCAGCACAGATACGCAGTATTTT.

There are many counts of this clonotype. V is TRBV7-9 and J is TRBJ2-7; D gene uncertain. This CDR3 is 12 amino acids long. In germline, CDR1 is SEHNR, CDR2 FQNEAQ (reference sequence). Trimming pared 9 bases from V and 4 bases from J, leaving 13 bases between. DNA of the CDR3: TGTGCCAGTTCTCGAGGTACATACGAGCAGTACTTC. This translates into CASSRGTYEQYF.

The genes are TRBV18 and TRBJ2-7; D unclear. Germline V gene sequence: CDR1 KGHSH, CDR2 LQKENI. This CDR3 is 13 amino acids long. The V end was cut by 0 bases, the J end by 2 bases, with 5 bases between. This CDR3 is CASSPPQTYEQYF. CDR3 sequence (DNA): TGTGCCAGCTCACCACCACAGACCTACGAGCAGTACTTC.

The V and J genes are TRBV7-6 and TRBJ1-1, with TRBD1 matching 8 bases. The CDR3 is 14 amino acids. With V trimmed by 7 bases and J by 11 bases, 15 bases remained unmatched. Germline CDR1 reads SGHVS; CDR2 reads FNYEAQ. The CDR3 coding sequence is TGTGCCAGCATCCCAGCCGCTGACAGGGGACGGGCTTTCTTT. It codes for CASIPAADRGRAFF.

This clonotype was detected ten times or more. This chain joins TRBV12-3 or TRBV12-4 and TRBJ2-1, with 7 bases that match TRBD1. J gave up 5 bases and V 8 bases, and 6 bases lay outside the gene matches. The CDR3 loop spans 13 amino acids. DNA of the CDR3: TGTGCCAGCGAGACAGGGATGGACAATGAGCAGTTCTTC. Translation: CASETGMDNEQFF.

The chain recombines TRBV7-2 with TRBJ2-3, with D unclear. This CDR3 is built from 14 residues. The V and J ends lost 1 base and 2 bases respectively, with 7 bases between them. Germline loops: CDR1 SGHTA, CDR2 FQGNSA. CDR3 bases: TGTGCCAGCAGCTTAGACGGGTTCACAGATACGCAGTATTTT. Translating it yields CASSLDGFTDTQYF. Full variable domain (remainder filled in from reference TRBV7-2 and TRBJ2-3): GAGVSQSPSNKVTEKGKDVELRCDPISGHTALYWYRQSLGQGLEFLIYFQGNSAPDKSGLPSDRFSAERTGGSVSTLTIQRTQQEDSAVYLCASSLDGFTDTQYFGPGTRLTVL.

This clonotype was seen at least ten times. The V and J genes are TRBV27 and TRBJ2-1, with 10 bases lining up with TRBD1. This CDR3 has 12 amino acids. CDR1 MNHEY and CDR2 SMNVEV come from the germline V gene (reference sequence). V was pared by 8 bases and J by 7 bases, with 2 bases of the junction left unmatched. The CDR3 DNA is TGTGCCAGCCGGACAGGGGGAAATGAGCAGTTCTTC. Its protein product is CASRTGGNEQFF.

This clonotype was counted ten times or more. The CDR3 region has the DNA TGTGCCAGCAGTTACGGGGACAGGGCAAGTGAGCAGTTCTTC. Its translation is CASSYGDRASEQFF. The chain employs TRBV6-5 and TRBJ2-1; 9 bases align to TRBD1. The CDR3 length is 14 residues. Germline V gives CDR1 MNHEY, CDR2 SVGAGI. The trim removed 2 bases at V and 9 bases at J, leaving 5 bases unmatched.

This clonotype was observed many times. DNA for the CDR3: TGTGCCAGCAGCTTAGGTCGTAGCGGGGGGGCAGACTACAATGAGCAGTTCTTC. Translation gives CASSLGRSGGADYNEQFF. The rearrangement links TRBV11-2 to TRBJ2-1; 11 bases map to TRBD2. The CDR3 has 18 residues. Germline values: CDR1 SGHAT, CDR2 FQNNGV. With 1 base clipped from V and 3 bases from J, the junction kept 8 bases outside the gene matches.

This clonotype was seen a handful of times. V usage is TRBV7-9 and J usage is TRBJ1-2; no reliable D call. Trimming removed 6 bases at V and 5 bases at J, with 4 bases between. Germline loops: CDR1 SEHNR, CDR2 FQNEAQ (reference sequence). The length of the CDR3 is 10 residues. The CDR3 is CASREYGYTF. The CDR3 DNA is TGTGCCAGCAGGGAGTATGGCTACACCTTC.

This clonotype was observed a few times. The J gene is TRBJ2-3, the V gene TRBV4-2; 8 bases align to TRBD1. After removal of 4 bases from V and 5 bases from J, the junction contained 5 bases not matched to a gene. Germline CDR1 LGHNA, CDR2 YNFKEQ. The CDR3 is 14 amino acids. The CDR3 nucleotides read TGTGCCAGCAGCCGCGGGACAGGCCAAGATACGCAGTATTTT. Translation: CASSRGTGQDTQYF.

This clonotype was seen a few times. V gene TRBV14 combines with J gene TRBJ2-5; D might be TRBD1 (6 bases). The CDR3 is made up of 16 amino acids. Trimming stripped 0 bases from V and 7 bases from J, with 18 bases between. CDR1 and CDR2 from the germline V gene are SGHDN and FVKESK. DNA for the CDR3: TGTGCCAGCAGCCAAGATGGACAGCTAAGAGTTGGGACCCAGTACTTC. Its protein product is CASSQDGQLRVGTQYF. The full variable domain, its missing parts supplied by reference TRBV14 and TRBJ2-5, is EAGVTQFPSHSVIEKGQTVTLRCDPISGHDNLYWYRRVMGKEIKFLLHFVKESKQDESGMPNNRFLAERTGGTYSTLKVQPAELEDSGVYFCASSQDGQLRVGTQYFGPGTRLLVL.

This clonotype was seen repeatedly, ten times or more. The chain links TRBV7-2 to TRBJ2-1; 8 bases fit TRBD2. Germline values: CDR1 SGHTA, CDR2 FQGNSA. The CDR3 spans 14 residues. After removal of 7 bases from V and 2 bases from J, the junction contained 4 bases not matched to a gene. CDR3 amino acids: CASKPGGAYNEQFF. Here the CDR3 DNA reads TGTGCCAGCAAGCCCGGGGGGGCCTACAATGAGCAGTTCTTC. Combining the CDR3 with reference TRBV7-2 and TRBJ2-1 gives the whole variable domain GAGVSQSPSNKVTEKGKDVELRCDPISGHTALYWYRQSLGQGLEFLIYFQGNSAPDKSGLPSDRFSAERTGGSVSTLTIQRTQQEDSAVYLCASKPGGAYNEQFFGPGTRLTVL.

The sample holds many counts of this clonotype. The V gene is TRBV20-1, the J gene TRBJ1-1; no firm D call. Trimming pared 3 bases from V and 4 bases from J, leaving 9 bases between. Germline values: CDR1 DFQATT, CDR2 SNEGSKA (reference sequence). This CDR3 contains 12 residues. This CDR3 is CSASGSTTEAFF. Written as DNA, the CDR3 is TGCAGTGCTAGTGGTTCGACCACTGAAGCTTTCTTT.

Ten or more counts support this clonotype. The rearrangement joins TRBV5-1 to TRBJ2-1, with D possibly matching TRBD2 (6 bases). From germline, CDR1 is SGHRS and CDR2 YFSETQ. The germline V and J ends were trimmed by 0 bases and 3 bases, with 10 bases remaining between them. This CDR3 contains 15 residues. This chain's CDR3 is CASSLGSGGYNEQFF. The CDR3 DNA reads TGCGCCAGCAGCTTGGGTAGCGGAGGCTACAATGAGCAGTTCTTC.

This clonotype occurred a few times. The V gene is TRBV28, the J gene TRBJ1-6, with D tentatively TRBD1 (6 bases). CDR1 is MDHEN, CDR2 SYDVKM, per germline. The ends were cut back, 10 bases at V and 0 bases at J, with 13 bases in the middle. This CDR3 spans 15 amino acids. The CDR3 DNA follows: TGTGCCACTAGGGGACACAGCTCCTATAATTCACCCCTCCACTTT. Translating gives CATRGHSSYNSPLHF.

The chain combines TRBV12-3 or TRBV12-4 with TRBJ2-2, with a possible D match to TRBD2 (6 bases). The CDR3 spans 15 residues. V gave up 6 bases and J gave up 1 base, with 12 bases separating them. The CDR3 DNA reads TGTGCCAGCAGCCGTTGGGGACTGAACACCGGGGAGCTGTTTTTT. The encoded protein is CASSRWGLNTGELFF.

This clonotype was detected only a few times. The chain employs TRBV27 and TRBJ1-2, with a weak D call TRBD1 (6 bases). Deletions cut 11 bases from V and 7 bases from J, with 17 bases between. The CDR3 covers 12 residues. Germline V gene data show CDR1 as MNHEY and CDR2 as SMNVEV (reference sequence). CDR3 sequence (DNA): TGTGCCGCCGCGGGGGGCGGTTCTGGCTACACCTTC. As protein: CAAAGGGSGYTF.